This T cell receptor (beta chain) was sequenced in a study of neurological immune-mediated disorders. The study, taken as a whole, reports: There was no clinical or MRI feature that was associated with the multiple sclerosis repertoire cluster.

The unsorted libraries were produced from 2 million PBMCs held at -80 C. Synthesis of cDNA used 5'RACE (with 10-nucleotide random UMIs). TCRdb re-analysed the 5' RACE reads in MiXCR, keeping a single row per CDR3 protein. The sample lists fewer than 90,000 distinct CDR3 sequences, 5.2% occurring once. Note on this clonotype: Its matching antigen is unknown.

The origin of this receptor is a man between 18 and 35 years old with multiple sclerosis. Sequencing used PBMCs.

CDR3 in DNA: TGTGCCAGCAGTGGCGGGACAACTATGAACACTGAAGCTTTCTTT. It encodes CASSGGTTMNTEAFF. The chain uses TRBV6-1 and TRBJ1-1, with D tentatively TRBD1 (6 bases). Trimming shortened V by 4 bases and J by 0 bases, and 12 bases separated the two germline ends. CDR1 is MNHNS, CDR2 SASEGT, per germline. The CDR3 contains 15 residues.